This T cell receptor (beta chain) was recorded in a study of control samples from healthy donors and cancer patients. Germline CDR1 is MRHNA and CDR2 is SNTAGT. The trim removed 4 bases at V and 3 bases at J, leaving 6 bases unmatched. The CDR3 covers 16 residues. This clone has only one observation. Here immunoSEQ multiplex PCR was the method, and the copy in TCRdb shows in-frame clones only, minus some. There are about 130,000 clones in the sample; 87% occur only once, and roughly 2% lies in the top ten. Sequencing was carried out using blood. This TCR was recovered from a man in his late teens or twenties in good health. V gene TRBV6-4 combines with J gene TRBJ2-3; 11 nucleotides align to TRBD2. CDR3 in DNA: TGTGCCAGCAGTGCGGATAGCGGGAGGGGAACAGATACGCAGTATTTT. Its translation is CASSADSGRGTDTQYF.